Following are 20 T cell receptor beta chains from one sample sequenced in a study of cytomegalovirus exposure and HLA in healthy donors (dated by TCRdb to 2016 to 2017). The library was prepared using the immunoSEQ multiplex PCR assay. For the multiplex PCR, a mixture combining 60 forward primers for TCR Vbeta segments and 13 reverse primers for TCR Jbeta segments was used. Drawn from immuneACCESS, this table holds only the in-frame rearrangements with V and J called that TCRdb kept. Clones are partly lost; checked studies trace under half to an unresolved V gene and leave the rest unexplained. The sample includes about 140,000 clones, with more than 75% observed a single time. The ten largest account for 2% to 2.5% of the sample. Sequenced material: PBMCs. The receptors were sampled from a woman aged 18-35 years in good health and CMV-seropositive.

The chain couples TRBV10-3 to TRBJ1-1; the match to TRBD1 covers 7 bases. Trimming at V came to 3 bases and at J to 2 bases, leaving 12 bases not matched to a gene. The CDR3 has 17 residues. Germline V gene data show CDR1 as ENHRY and CDR2 as SYGVKD. CDR3 protein: CAISDIQGILANTEAFF. The DNA for the CDR3 is TGTGCCATCAGTGATATACAGGGGATTCTGGCTAACACTGAAGCTTTCTTT.

The chain is built from TRBV6-5 and TRBJ1-1, with D possibly being TRBD1 (6 bases). Germline V gene data show CDR1 as MNHEY and CDR2 as SVGAGI. This CDR3 region has 13 residues. Trimming pared 6 bases from V and 4 bases from J, leaving 12 bases between. The CDR3 DNA reads TGTGCCAGCAGGGACAGTTCGGTCACTGAAGCTTTCTTT. Amino acids: CASRDSSVTEAFF.

The chain carries TRBV7-9 and TRBJ1-4; 7 nucleotides match TRBD1. V gave up 3 bases and J gave up 5 bases; unmatched junction bases: 9. CDR1 is SEHNR, CDR2 FQNEAQ, per germline (reference sequence). The CDR3 is made up of 16 amino acids. The DNA for the CDR3 is TGTGCCAGCAGCTTCGAAGGTACAGGGGTGAATGAAAAACTGTTTTTT. Translating it yields CASSFEGTGVNEKLFF.

This clone appeared a few times. The chain couples TRBV6-6 to TRBJ1-1; D is undetermined. V was clipped by 1 base and J by 1 base, with 7 bases between them. The CDR3 runs 14 residues. Germline CDR1 reads MNHNY; CDR2 reads SVGAGI (reference sequence). Here the CDR3 reads CASSYYLRNTEAFF. The CDR3 DNA reads TGTGCCAGCAGTTACTATCTGCGGAACACTGAAGCTTTCTTT.

The V and J genes are TRBV11-2 and TRBJ2-7; D possibly corresponds to TRBD2 (5 bases). This CDR3 has 12 residues. CDR1 is SGHAT, CDR2 FQNNGV, per germline. V dropped 3 bases and J dropped 3 bases, with 6 bases sitting between them. The CDR3 is CASSLRVYEQYF. CDR3 coding DNA: TGTGCCAGCAGCTTGAGGGTCTACGAGCAGTACTTC.

The chain is built from TRBV6-5 and TRBJ1-5, with 7 nucleotides matching TRBD1. The CDR3 is made up of 12 amino acids. The V gene end was trimmed by 9 bases and the J gene end by 4 bases; junction bases not matched to a gene: 3. Germline CDR1 MNHEY, CDR2 SVGAGI. CDR3 protein: CASNRGNQPQHF. As DNA, the CDR3 is TGTGCCAGTAACAGGGGAAATCAGCCCCAGCATTTT.

The CDR3 DNA follows: TGTGCCAGCTCACCACAGGAGGGGTCGAGTGAAAAACTGTTTTTT. Its translation is CASSPQEGSSEKLFF. The rearrangement uses TRBV18 and TRBJ1-4, with D maybe TRBD1 (5 bases). V was shortened by 1 base and J by 7 bases, with 13 bases between the two germline ends. The CDR3 totals 15 residues. CDR1 and CDR2 from the germline V gene are KGHSH and LQKENI.

The chain couples TRBV11-2 to TRBJ2-7; TRBD2 might be the D (6 bases). Germline V gene data show CDR1 as SGHAT and CDR2 as FQNNGV. With 1 base removed from V and 3 bases from J, the gap between germline ends came to 13 bases. The CDR3 runs 15 residues. CDR3 in amino acids: CASSLVRGTGYEQYF. In nucleotides, the CDR3 is TGTGCCAGCAGCTTAGTTCGGGGGACTGGCTACGAGCAGTACTTC.

The V and J genes are TRBV19 and TRBJ1-1; 10 bases are a match to TRBD1. The CDR3 is 12 residues long. Germline V lookup: CDR1 LNHDA, CDR2 SQIVND (reference sequence). Germline trimming cut 8 bases from V and 4 bases from J; bases unmatched to any gene: 1. CDR3 coding DNA: TGTGCCAGTCGACAGGGGGCCACTGAAGCTTTCTTT. Its translation: CASRQGATEAFF.

V usage is TRBV19 and J usage is TRBJ1-2, with D possibly TRBD1 on 6 matching bases. Germline V gives CDR1 LNHDA, CDR2 SQIVND (reference sequence). The V end lost 5 bases, the J end lost 2 bases, and 12 bases lay between the germline ends. The CDR3 length is 14 residues. As DNA, the CDR3 is TGTGCCAGTAGTTCACCGGACAGAAACTATGGCTACACCTTC. Its translation is CASSSPDRNYGYTF.

This clone is a singleton in its sample. This chain uses TRBV15 with TRBJ1-2; D ambiguous. Germline V CDR1 and CDR2: LNHNV, YYDKDF (reference sequence). V gave up 1 base and J gave up 0 bases, with 12 bases separating them. This CDR3 has 16 amino acids. The CDR3 here is CATSRVVEGANYGYTF. The CDR3 DNA sequence: TGTGCCACCAGCAGAGTAGTCGAGGGCGCTAACTATGGCTACACCTTC.

The chain links TRBV19 to TRBJ1-2, with D uncertain. This CDR3 spans 11 amino acids. Trimming shortened V by 3 bases and J by 6 bases, and 5 bases separated the two germline ends. The germline V gene has CDR1 LNHDA and CDR2 SQIVND (reference sequence). The CDR3 DNA reads as TGTGCCAGTAGTATCGGGGATGGCTACACCTTC. Its translation: CASSIGDGYTF.

This clone was picked up a small number of times. CDR3 DNA: TGCAGCGTTATCGCGGACAGGGGACAGAACACTGAAGCTTTCTTT. It is translated as CSVIADRGQNTEAFF. The chain couples TRBV29-1 to TRBJ1-1, with 9 bases that match TRBD1. CDR1 is SQVTM, CDR2 ANQGSEA, per germline. The CDR3 is 15 residues long. Trimming took 5 bases from V and 1 from J; bases not matched to a gene: 8.

The rearrangement joins TRBV11-2 to TRBJ2-5, with 11 bases identical to TRBD1. J was trimmed by 5 bases and V by 4 bases; bases with no gene match: 6. The CDR3 is made up of 15 amino acids. Germline values: CDR1 SGHAT, CDR2 FQNNGV. CDR3 region: CASSYRTGGQETQYF. In DNA, the CDR3 is TGTGCCAGCAGCTACAGGACAGGGGGCCAGGAGACCCAGTACTTC. Using reference TRBV11-2 and TRBJ2-5 for the parts outside the CDR3, the full variable domain is EAGVAQSPRYKIIEKRQSVAFWCNPISGHATLYWYQQILGQGPKLLIQFQNNGVVDDSQLPKDRFSAERLKGVDSTLKIQPAKLEDSAVYLCASSYRTGGQETQYFGPGTRLLVL.

V gene TRBV6-6 combines with J gene TRBJ1-5; the D is unclear. This CDR3 is 14 amino acids long. The V end was cut by 0 bases, the J end by 6 bases, with 9 bases between. Germline CDR1 is MNHNY and CDR2 is SVGAGI (reference sequence). The CDR3 protein is CASSYSTEAQPQHF. The CDR3 region has the DNA TGTGCCAGCAGTTACTCAACTGAGGCTCAGCCCCAGCATTTT.

The chain recombines TRBV6-1 with TRBJ2-7; D possibly corresponds to TRBD1 (5 bases). With 4 bases removed from V and 0 bases from J, the gap between germline ends came to 10 bases. The V gene's germline CDR1 is MNHNS and CDR2 SASEGT. The length of the CDR3 is 14 residues. CDR3 coding DNA: TGTGCCAGCAGTGCCTTGACAGTCTCCTACGAGCAGTACTTC. This sequence encodes CASSALTVSYEQYF.

The chain links TRBV10-3 to TRBJ1-1; TRBD1 might be the D (6 bases). With 0 bases removed from V and 3 bases from J, the gap between germline ends came to 11 bases. This CDR3 has 15 residues. CDR1 and CDR2 (germline): ENHRY, SYGVKD. CDR3 sequence: CAISESGGGDTEAFF. As DNA, the CDR3 is TGTGCCATCAGTGAGTCAGGAGGGGGGGACACTGAAGCTTTCTTT.

The rearrangement links TRBV28 to TRBJ1-2, with 7 positions matching TRBD1. V lost 5 bases and J lost 4; bases outside the gene matches: 13. The CDR3 spans 16 residues. The germline V gene encodes CDR1 MDHEN and CDR2 SYDVKM. This chain's CDR3 is CASSPTGRSYGYGYTF. CDR3 bases: TGTGCCAGCAGTCCGACAGGGCGAAGTTATGGCTATGGCTACACCTTC.

The rearrangement links TRBV4-3 to TRBJ2-5, with 7 positions matching TRBD1. This CDR3 is 15 amino acids long. The V gene's germline CDR1 is LGHNA and CDR2 YSLEER. The ends lost 0 bases at V and 11 bases at J; junction bases unmatched: 12. Here the CDR3 reads CASSQDWDSKSSQYF. In DNA, the CDR3 is TGCGCCAGCAGCCAAGATTGGGACAGCAAGAGCAGTCAGTACTTC.

In DNA, the CDR3 is TGTGCCAGCAGCTTGTATGCAGGGAACAATGAGCAGTTCTTC. Its protein is CASSLYAGNNEQFF. The V and J genes are TRBV5-6 and TRBJ2-1, with a possible D match to TRBD1 (5 bases). This CDR3 region has 14 residues. The germline gives CDR1 SGHDT, CDR2 YYEEEE. V was cut by 1 base and J by 5 bases, with 10 bases left in between.